This T cell receptor beta chain comes out of a study of blood T cells in healthy people across ages. As regards this clonotype: A junction end diverges from the germline sequence, so it may reflect a read error.

Germline CDR1 MDHEN, CDR2 SYDVKM. The CDR3 has 13 residues. Alongside a J-beta primer mix, a sample-barcoded 5' primer served in a second PCR lasting roughly 6 to 11 cycles. Every cDNA molecule carried a tag from a template-switch adaptor bearing 12 random nucleotides. One entry per CDR3 protein results from TCRdb running MiXCR on the 5' RACE reads. The sample lists around 850,000 distinct CDR3 sequences; 36% were seen once. Peripheral blood was drawn, around 9.3 milliliters per donor. Isolated per sample were at least 6 million PBMCs. This receptor was taken from a man between 18 and 29 years old in good health. What was sequenced was blood. This sequence joins TRBV28 and TRBJ1-5; 10 positions agree with TRBD1. The CDR3 coding sequence is TGTACCAGCAGTACGACAGGGGGCCAGCCCCAGCATTTT. Amino acids: CTSSTTGGQPQHF.